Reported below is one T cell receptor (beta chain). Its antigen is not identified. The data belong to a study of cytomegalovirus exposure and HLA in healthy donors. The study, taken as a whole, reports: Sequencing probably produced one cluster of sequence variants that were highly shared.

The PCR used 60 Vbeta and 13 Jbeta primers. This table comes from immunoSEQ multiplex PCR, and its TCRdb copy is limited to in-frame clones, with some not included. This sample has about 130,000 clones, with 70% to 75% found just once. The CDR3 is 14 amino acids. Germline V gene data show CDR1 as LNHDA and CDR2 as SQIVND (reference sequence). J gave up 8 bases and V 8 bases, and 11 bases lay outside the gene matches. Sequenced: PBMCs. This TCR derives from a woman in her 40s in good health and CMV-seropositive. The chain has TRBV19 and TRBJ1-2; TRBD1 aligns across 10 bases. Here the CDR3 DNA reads TGTGCCAGTCATAGGTCCGGGACAGGGGTCGGCTACACCTTC. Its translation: CASHRSGTGVGYTF.